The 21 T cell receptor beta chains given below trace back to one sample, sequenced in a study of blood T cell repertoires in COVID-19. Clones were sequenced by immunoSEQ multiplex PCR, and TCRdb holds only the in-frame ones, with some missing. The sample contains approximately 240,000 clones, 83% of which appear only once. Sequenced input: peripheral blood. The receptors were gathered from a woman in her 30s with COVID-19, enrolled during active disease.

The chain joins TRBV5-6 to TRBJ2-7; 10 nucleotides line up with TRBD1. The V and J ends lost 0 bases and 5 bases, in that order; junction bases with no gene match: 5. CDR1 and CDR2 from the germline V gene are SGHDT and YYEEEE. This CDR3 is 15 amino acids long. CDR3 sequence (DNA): TGTGCCAGCAGCTTGGCAGAGACAGGGGGCCACGAGCAGTACTTC. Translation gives CASSLAETGGHEQYF.

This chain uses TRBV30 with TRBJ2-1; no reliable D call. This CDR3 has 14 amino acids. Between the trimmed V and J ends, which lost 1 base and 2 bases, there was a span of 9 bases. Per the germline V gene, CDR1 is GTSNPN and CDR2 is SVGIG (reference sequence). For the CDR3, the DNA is TGTGCCTGGAGTGCCGCGGCTACCTACAATGAGCAGTTCTTC. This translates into CAWSAAATYNEQFF.

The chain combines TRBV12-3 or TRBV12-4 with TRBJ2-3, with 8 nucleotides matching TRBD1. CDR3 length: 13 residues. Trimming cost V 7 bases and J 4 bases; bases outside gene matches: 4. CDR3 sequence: CASTLTGADTQYF. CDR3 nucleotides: TGTGCCAGCACCTTGACAGGGGCAGATACGCAGTATTTT.

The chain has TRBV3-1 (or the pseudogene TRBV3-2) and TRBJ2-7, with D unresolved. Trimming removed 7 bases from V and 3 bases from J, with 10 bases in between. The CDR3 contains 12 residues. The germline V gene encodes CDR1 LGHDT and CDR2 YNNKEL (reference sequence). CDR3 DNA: TGTGCCAGCACCCCAGACTGCTACGAGCAGTACTTC. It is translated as CASTPDCYEQYF.

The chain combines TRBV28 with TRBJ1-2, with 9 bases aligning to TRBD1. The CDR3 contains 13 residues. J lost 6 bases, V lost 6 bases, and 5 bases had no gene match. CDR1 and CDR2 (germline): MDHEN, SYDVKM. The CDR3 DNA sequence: TGTGCCAGCAGAATGGACAGGGGACATGGCTACACCTTC. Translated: CASRMDRGHGYTF.

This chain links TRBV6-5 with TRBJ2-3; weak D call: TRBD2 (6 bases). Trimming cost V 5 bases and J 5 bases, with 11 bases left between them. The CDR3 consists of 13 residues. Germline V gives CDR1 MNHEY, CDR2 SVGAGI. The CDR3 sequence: CASSQVSGDTQYF. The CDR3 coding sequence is TGTGCCAGCAGTCAGGTTAGCGGAGATACGCAGTATTTT.

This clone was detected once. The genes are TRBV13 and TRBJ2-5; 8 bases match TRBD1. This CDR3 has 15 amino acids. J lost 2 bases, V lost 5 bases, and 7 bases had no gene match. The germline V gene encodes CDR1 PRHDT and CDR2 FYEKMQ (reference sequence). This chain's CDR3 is CASSERQGRQETQYF. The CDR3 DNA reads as TGTGCCAGCAGCGAAAGACAGGGGCGACAAGAGACCCAGTACTTC.

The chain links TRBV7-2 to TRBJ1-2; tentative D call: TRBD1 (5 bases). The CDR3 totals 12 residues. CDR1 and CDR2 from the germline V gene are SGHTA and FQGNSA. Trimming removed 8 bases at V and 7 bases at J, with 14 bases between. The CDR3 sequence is CASQIGAGGYTF. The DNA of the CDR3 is TGTGCCAGCCAGATAGGGGCTGGTGGCTACACCTTC.

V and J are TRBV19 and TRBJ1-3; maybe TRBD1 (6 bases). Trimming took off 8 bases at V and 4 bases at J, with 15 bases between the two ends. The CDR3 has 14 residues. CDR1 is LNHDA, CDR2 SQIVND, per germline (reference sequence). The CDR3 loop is CASSRGGAGNTIYF. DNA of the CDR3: TGTGCCAGTTCCAGAGGGGGGGCCGGAAACACCATATATTTT.

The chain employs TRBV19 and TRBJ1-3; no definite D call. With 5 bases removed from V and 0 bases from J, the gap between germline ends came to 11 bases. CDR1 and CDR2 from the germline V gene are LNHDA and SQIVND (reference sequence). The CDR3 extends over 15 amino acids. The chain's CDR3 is CASSARSISGNTIYF. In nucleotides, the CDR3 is TGTGCCAGTAGTGCGAGATCGATCTCTGGAAACACCATATATTTT.

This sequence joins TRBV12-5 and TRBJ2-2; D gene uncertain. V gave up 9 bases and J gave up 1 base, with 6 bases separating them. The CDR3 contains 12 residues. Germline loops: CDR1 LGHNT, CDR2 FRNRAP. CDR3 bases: TGTGCTAGGGCAGAGAACACCGGGGAGCTGTTTTTT. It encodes CARAENTGELFF.

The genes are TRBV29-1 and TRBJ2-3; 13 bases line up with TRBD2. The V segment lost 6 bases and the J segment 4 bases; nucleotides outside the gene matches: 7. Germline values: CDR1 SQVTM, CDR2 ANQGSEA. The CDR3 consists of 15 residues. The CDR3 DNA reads TGCAGCGTCCTTGGACTAGCGGGAGTAGCAGATACGCAGTATTTT. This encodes CSVLGLAGVADTQYF.

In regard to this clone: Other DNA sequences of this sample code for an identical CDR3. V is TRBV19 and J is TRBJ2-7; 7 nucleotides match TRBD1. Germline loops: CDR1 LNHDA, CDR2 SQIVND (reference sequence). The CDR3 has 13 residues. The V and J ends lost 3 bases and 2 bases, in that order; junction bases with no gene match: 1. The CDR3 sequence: CASSIDRAYEQYF. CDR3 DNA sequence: TGTGCCAGTAGTATTGACAGGGCCTACGAGCAGTACTTC.

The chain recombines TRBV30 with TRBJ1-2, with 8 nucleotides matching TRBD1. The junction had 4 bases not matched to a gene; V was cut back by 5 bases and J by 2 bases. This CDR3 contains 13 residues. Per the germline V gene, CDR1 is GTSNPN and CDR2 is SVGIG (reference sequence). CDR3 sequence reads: CAWAGQGNYGYTF. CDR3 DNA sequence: TGTGCCTGGGCCGGACAGGGCAACTATGGCTACACCTTC. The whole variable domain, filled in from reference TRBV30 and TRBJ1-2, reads SQTIHQWPATLVQPVGSPLSLECTVEGTSNPNLYWYRQAAGRGLQLLFYSVGIGQISSEVPQNLSASRPQDRQFILSSKKLLLSDSGFYLCAWAGQGNYGYTFGSGTRLTVV.

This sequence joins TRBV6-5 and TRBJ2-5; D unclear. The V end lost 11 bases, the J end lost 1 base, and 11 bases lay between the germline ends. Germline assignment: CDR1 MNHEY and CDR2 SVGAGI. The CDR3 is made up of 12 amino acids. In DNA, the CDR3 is TGTGCCCTTGGGCGCCTCCAAGAGACCCAGTACTTC. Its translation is CALGRLQETQYF.

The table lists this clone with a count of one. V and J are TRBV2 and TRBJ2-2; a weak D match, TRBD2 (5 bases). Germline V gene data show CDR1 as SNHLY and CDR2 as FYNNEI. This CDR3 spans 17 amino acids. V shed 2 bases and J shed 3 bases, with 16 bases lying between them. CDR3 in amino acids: CASSEWRQSDYTGELFF. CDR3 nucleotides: TGTGCCAGCAGTGAATGGCGGCAGTCGGACTACACCGGGGAGCTGTTTTTT. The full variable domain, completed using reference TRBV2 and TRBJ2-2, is EPEVTQTPSHQVTQMGQEVILRCVPISNHLYFYWYRQILGQKVEFLVSFYNNEISEKSEIFDDQFSVERPDGSNFTLKIRSTKLEDSAMYFCASSEWRQSDYTGELFFGEGSRLTVL.

CDR3 protein: CASSEQGTDSYEQYF. The CDR3 coding sequence is TGTGCCAGCAGTGAGCAAGGGACAGACTCCTACGAGCAGTACTTC. V usage is TRBV2 and J usage is TRBJ2-7, with 7 bases matching TRBD1. The trim removed 3 bases at V and 0 bases at J, leaving 5 bases unmatched. This CDR3 is 15 amino acids long. The germline V gene encodes CDR1 SNHLY and CDR2 FYNNEI.

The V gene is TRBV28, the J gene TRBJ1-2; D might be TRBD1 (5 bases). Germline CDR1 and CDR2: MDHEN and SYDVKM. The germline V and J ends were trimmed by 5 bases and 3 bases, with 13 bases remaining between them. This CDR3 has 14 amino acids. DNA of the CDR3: TGTGCCAGCAGTAGACAGCAAACCTACTATGGCTACACCTTC. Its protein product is CASSRQQTYYGYTF.

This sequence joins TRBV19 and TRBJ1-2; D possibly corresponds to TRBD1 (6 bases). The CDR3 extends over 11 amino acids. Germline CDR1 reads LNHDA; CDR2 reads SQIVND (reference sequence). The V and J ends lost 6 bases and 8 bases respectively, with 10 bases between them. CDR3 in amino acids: CASRRQGGYTF. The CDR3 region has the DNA TGTGCCAGTAGGAGGCAGGGGGGCTACACCTTC.

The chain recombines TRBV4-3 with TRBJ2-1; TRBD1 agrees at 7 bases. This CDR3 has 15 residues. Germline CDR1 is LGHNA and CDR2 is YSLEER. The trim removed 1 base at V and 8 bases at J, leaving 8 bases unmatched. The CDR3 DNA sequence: TGCGCCAGCAGCCAAGTACCAGGGGGAACTCATGAGCAGTTCTTC. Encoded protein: CASSQVPGGTHEQFF.

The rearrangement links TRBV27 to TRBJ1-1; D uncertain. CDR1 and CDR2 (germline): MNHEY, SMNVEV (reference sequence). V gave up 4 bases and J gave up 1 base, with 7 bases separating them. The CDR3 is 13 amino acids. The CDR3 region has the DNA TGTGCCAGCAGTTCCTACGAGAACACTGAAGCTTTCTTT. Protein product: CASSSYENTEAFF.